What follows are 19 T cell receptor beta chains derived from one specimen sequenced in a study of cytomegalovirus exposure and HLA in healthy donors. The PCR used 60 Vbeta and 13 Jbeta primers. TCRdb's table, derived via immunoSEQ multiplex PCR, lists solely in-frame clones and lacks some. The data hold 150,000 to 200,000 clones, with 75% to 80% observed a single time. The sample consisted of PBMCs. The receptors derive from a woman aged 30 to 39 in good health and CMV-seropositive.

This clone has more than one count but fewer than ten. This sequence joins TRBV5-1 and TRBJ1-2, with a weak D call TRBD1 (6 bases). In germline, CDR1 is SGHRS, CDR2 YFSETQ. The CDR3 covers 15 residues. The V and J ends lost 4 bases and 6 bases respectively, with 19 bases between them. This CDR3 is CASSSHGDNSNGYTF. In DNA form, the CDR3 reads TGCGCCAGCAGCAGCCATGGGGACAATTCTAATGGCTACACCTTC.

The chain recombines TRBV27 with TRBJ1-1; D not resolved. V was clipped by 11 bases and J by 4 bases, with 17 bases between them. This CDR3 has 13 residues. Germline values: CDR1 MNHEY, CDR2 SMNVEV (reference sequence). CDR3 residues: CAVGGMGITEAFF. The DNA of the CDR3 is TGTGCCGTAGGAGGGATGGGGATCACTGAAGCTTTCTTT.

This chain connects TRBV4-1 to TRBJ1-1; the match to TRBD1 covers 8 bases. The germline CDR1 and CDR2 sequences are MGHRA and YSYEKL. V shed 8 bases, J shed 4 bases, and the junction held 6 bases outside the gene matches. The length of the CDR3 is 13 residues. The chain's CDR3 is CASRTGGGTEAFF. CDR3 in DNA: TGCGCCAGCCGAACAGGGGGGGGCACTGAAGCTTTCTTT.

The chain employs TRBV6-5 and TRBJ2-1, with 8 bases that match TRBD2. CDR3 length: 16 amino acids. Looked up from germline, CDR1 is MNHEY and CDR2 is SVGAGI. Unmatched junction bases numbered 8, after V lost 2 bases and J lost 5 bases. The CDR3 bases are TGTGCCAGCAGTTACGATCTAGCGGGTGGGGACAATGAGCAGTTCTTC. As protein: CASSYDLAGGDNEQFF.

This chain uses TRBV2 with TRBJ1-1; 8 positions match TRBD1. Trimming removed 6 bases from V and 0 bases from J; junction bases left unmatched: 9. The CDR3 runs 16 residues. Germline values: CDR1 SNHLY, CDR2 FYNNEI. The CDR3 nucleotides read TGTGCCAGCAGGTCGGACAGGGTCCCCATGAACACTGAAGCTTTCTTT. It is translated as CASRSDRVPMNTEAFF.

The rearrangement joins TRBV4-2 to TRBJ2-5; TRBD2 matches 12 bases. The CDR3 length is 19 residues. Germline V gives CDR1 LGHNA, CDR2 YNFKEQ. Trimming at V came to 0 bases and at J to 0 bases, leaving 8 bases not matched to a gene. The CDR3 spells CASSQEFSTSGGYQETQYF. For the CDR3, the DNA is TGTGCCAGCAGCCAAGAATTTTCCACTAGCGGGGGGTACCAAGAGACCCAGTACTTC.

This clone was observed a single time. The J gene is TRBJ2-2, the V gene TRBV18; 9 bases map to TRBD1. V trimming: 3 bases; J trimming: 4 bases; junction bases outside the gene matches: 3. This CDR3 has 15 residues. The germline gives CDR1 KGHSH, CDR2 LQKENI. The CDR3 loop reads CASSPTGGVTGELFF. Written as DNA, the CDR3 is TGTGCCAGCTCACCGACAGGGGGTGTCACCGGGGAGCTGTTTTTT.

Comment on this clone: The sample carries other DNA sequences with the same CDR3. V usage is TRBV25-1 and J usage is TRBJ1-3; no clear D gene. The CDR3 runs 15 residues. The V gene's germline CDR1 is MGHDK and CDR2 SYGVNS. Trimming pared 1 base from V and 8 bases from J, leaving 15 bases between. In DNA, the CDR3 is TGTGCCAGCAGTGAATCCAAGGAGGCACGGGACACCATATATTTT. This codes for CASSESKEARDTIYF.

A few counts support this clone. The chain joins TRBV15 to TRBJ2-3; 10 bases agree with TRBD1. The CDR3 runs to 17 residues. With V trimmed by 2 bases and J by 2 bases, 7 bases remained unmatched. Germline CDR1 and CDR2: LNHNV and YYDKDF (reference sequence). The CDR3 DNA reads TGTGCCACCAGCAGAATAGGACAGGGGGGTTACACAGATACGCAGTATTTT. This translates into CATSRIGQGGYTDTQYF.

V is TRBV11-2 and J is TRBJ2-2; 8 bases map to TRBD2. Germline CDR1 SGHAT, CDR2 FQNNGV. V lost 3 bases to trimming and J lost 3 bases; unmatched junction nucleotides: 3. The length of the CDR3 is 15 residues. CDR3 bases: TGTGCCAGCAGCTTGGCGGGGGGATACACCGGGGAGCTGTTTTTT. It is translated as CASSLAGGYTGELFF.

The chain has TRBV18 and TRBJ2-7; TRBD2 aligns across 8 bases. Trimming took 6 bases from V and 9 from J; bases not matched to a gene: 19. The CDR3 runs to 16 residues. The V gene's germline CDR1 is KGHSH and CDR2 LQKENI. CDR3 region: CASSPERGRGTRGQYF. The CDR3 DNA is TGTGCCAGCTCCCCAGAGAGGGGACGGGGGACTAGAGGGCAGTACTTC. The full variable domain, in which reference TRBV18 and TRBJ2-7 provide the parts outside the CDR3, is NAGVMQNPRHLVRRRGQEARLRCSPMKGHSHVYWYRQLPEEGLKFMVYLQKENIIDESGMPKERFSAEFPKEGPSILRIQQVVRGDSAAYFCASSPERGRGTRGQYFGPGTRLTVT.

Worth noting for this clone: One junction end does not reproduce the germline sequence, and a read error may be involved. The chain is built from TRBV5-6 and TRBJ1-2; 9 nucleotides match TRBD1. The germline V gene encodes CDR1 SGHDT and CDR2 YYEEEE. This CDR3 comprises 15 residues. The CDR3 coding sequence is TGTGCCGGCAGCTTTTCGGGACAGGGCGGATATGGCTACACCTTC. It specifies CAGSFSGQGGYGYTF.

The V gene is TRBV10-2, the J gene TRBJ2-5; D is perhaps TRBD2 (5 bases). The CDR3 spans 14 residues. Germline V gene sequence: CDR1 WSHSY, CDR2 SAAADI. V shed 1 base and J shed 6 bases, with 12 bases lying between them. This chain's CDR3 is CASSEFASGQTQYF. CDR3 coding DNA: TGCGCCAGCAGTGAGTTCGCGAGCGGACAGACCCAGTACTTC.

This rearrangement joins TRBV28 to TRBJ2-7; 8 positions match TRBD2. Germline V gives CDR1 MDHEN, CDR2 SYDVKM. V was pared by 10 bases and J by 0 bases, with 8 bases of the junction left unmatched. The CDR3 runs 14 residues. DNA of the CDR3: TGTGCCATCCAGAGCGGGAGTCCCTCCTACGAGCAGTACTTC. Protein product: CAIQSGSPSYEQYF.

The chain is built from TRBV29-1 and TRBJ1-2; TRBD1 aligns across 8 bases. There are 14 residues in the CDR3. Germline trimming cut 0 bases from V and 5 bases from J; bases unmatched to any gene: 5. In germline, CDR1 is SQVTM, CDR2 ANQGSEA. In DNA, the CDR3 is TGCAGCGTTGAAGATGGGGGACAGGCGTATGGCTACACCTTC. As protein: CSVEDGGQAYGYTF.

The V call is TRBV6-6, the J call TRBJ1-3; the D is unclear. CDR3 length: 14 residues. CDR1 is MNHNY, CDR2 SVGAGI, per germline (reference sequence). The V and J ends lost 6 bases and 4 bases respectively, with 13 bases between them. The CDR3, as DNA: TGTGCCAGCAGAGCGACCCGGTGGGGAAACACCATATATTTT. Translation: CASRATRWGNTIYF.

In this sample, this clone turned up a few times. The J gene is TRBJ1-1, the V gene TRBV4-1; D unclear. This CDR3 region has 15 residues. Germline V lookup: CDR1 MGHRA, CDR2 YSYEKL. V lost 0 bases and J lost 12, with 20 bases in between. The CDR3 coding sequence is TGCGCCAGCAGCCAAGATAGGACCTCCTTCTCGGGAACTTTCTTT. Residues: CASSQDRTSFSGTFF.

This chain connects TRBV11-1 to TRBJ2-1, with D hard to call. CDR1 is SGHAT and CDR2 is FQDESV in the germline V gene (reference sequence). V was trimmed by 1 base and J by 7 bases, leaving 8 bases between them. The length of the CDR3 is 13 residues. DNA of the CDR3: TGTGCCAGCAGCTTAGGAGGTTTAAATGAGCAGTTCTTC. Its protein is CASSLGGLNEQFF.

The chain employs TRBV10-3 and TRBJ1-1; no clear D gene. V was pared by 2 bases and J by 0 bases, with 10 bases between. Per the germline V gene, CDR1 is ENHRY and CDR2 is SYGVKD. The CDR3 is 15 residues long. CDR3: CAISEQIPMNTEAFF. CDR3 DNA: TGTGCCATCAGTGAGCAGATACCCATGAACACTGAAGCTTTCTTT.